Presented here are 4 T cell receptor beta chains from one specimen sequenced in a study of cytomegalovirus exposure and HLA in healthy donors. Use of 60 Vbeta and 13 Jbeta primers characterized the PCR. The protocol was immunoSEQ multiplex PCR, while the TCRdb copy is restricted to in-frame clones and leaves out a portion. The sample has 150,000 to 200,000 clones, 78% seen once; the top ten hold under 15%. The sequenced sample was PBMCs. These receptors came from a woman aged 50 to 60 in good health and CMV-seropositive.

About this clone: Other nucleotide sequences in the sample specify the same CDR3. The chain couples TRBV27 to TRBJ1-2, with D possibly being TRBD1 (5 bases). This CDR3 comprises 13 residues. The germline CDR1 and CDR2 sequences are MNHEY and SMNVEV (reference sequence). Trimming removed 2 bases from V and 4 bases from J, with 8 bases in between. CDR3 nucleotides: TGTGCCAGCAGTTTAAGGGGAATCTATGGCTACACCTTC. Its protein product is CASSLRGIYGYTF.

The rearrangement joins TRBV11-1 to TRBJ2-5; 11 nucleotides align to TRBD2. The J call may be mistaken, given a closer DNA end match to TRBJ2-7. The germline gives CDR1 SGHAT, CDR2 FQDESV (reference sequence). The CDR3 covers 17 residues. In DNA form, the CDR3 reads TGTGCCAGCAGCTTAACCCGTACTAGCGGGGGAGCCTACGAGCAGTACTTC. Its translation: CASSLTRTSGGAYEQYF.

The genes are TRBV6-5 and TRBJ2-5; 10 bases align to TRBD1. The DNA end is a closer match to TRBJ2-7, so the J assignment may be wrong. Germline CDR1 and CDR2: MNHEY and SVGAGI. This CDR3 spans 14 amino acids. The DNA for the CDR3 is TGTGCCAGCAGAAGACAGGGGGCGCGGAACGAGCAGTACTTC. Protein: CASRRQGARNEQYF.

The rearrangement links TRBV19 to TRBJ1-1; 7 positions match TRBD1. Germline V gene sequence: CDR1 LNHDA, CDR2 SQIVND (reference sequence). V trimming: 5 bases; J trimming: 5 bases; junction bases outside the gene matches: 11. The CDR3 covers 15 residues. The DNA of the CDR3 is TGTGCCAGTAGTCCCCGACAGGGCCCGGGGACTGAAGCTTTCTTT. This codes for CASSPRQGPGTEAFF.